The 18 T cell receptor beta chains reported below all come from one sample, sequenced in a study of response to subunit inactivated influenza vaccine. TCRdb redid the calling of the RT-PCR reads with MiXCR, one entry per CDR3 protein. This sample yields about 580,000 distinct CDR3 sequences, of which less than 15% are seen a single time; roughly 10% belongs to the top ten. The sequencing here drew on PBMCs from blood, taken 11 to 12 days after vaccination. Receptor source: a man aged 45 to 65 who received an inactivated influenza vaccine.

This clonotype was recorded a few times. V is TRBV30 and J is TRBJ2-5; TRBD2 matches at 7 bases. The V segment lost 8 bases and the J segment 9 bases; nucleotides outside the gene matches: 18. Germline V gene lookup returns CDR1 GTSNPN and CDR2 SVGIG (reference sequence). This CDR3 has 14 residues. CDR3 residues: CAILRDYRPGAQYF. In nucleotides, the CDR3 is TGTGCCATCCTCCGGGACTACAGGCCGGGGGCCCAGTACTTC.

This chain connects TRBV5-4 to TRBJ2-5; 9 bases agree with TRBD2. CDR1 and CDR2 (germline): SGHNT, YYREEE (reference sequence). The trim removed 4 bases at V and 4 bases at J, leaving 11 bases unmatched. This CDR3 has 16 amino acids. The CDR3 loop reads CASSPRSGGPRETQYF. The CDR3 DNA sequence: TGTGCCAGCAGCCCCCGAAGCGGGGGGCCCAGAGAGACCCAGTACTTC.

This chain connects TRBV5-1 to TRBJ2-5; 12 bases are shared with TRBD1. This CDR3 is 15 amino acids long. The V and J ends lost 4 bases and 3 bases, in that order; junction bases with no gene match: 4. Germline loops: CDR1 SGHRS, CDR2 YFSETQ. The CDR3 nucleotides are TGCGCCAGCAGCATTGGGACAGGGGGCGAAGAGACCCAGTACTTC. Translation gives CASSIGTGGEETQYF.

This chain connects TRBV30 to TRBJ1-3; D is unresolved. Trimming took off 8 bases at V and 0 bases at J, with 8 bases between the two ends. Germline lookup yields CDR1 GTSNPN and CDR2 SVGIG (reference sequence). The CDR3 runs to 12 residues. DNA for the CDR3: TGTGCCATCGCTTTCTCTGGAAACACCATATATTTT. Amino acid sequence: CAIAFSGNTIYF.

This clonotype has at least ten counts. The chain couples TRBV12-3 or TRBV12-4 to TRBJ2-7; D remains ambiguous. Trimming removed 2 bases from V and 3 bases from J, with 11 bases in between. The CDR3 length is 14 residues. CDR3 sequence reads: CASSLSGHHYEQYF. The CDR3 DNA reads as TGTGCCAGCAGTTTAAGTGGTCACCACTACGAGCAGTACTTC.

This rearrangement joins TRBV12-3 or TRBV12-4 to TRBJ1-5; TRBD1 matches 8 bases. Trimming took 1 base from V and 7 from J; bases not matched to a gene: 3. The CDR3 length is 14 residues. DNA for the CDR3: TGTGCCAGCAGTTTAGTACAGGGGGTACAGCCCCAGCATTTT. It is translated as CASSLVQGVQPQHF.

The J gene is TRBJ2-7, the V gene TRBV5-1; D perhaps matches TRBD2 (6 bases). The CDR3 has 12 amino acids. V lost 4 bases to trimming and J lost 5 bases, with 10 bases between them. Germline CDR1 is SGHRS and CDR2 is YFSETQ. CDR3 DNA: TGCGCCAGCAGCGGGGGACTTGACGAGCAGTACTTC. As protein: CASSGGLDEQYF.

J is TRBJ2-2 and V is TRBV18; TRBD1 might be the D (6 bases). Germline CDR1 KGHSH, CDR2 LQKENI. With 1 base removed from V and 7 bases from J, the gap between germline ends came to 13 bases. This CDR3 spans 15 amino acids. DNA of the CDR3: TGTGCCAGCTCACCACTGCAGGGGTCAGGCGGGGAGCTGTTTTTT. Translation: CASSPLQGSGGELFF.

This CDR3 is CASSSSRDYGYTF. The CDR3 DNA sequence: TGTGCCAGCTCATCGAGTAGAGACTATGGCTACACCTTC. This chain joins TRBV18 and TRBJ1-2; no definite D call. Germline CDR1 and CDR2: KGHSH and LQKENI. The CDR3 loop spans 13 amino acids. With 5 bases removed from V and 3 bases from J, the gap between germline ends came to 10 bases.

This clonotype was recorded once. The chain uses TRBV5-1 and TRBJ2-5; 7 bases align to TRBD1. The CDR3 runs 14 residues. Germline lookup yields CDR1 SGHRS and CDR2 YFSETQ. J lost 7 bases, V lost 4 bases, and 10 bases had no gene match. CDR3: CASSIGQDWATQYF. CDR3 DNA sequence: TGCGCCAGCAGCATCGGACAGGATTGGGCGACCCAGTACTTC.

The chain is built from TRBV11-2 and TRBJ2-2; no clear D. CDR1 and CDR2 (germline): SGHAT, FQNNGV. Trimming shortened V by 3 bases and J by 6 bases, and 14 bases separated the two germline ends. CDR3 length: 15 amino acids. This CDR3 is CASSLFSSLPGELFF. In nucleotides, the CDR3 is TGTGCCAGCAGCTTGTTTTCGAGTTTGCCCGGGGAGCTGTTTTTT.

V is TRBV6-6 and J is TRBJ2-1; unclear D gene. CDR1 is MNHNY and CDR2 is SVGAGI in the germline V gene (reference sequence). The CDR3 length is 13 residues. Trimming removed 2 bases from V and 3 bases from J, with 5 bases in between. The CDR3 sequence: CASSYLDYNEQFF. CDR3 bases: TGTGCCAGCAGTTACCTGGACTACAATGAGCAGTTCTTC.

The V gene is TRBV7-2, the J gene TRBJ2-1, with a weak D call TRBD1 (5 bases). Germline CDR1 SGHTA, CDR2 FQGNSA. V was clipped by 0 bases and J by 6 bases, with 9 bases between them. The CDR3 has 14 amino acids. The CDR3 protein is CASSLARDFNEQFF. In DNA, the CDR3 is TGTGCCAGCAGCTTAGCCAGGGATTTCAATGAGCAGTTCTTC.

This clonotype has only a few counts. CDR3 in amino acids: CASSSSGRATYNEQFF. The CDR3 DNA is TGTGCCAGCAGCTCTAGCGGGAGGGCCACCTACAATGAGCAGTTCTTC. This chain joins TRBV11-3 and TRBJ2-1; 12 bases fit TRBD2. CDR3 length: 16 amino acids. V trimming: 4 bases; J trimming: 2 bases; junction bases outside the gene matches: 3. Germline V gene data show CDR1 as SGHNT and CDR2 as YENEEA.

The V call is TRBV2, the J call TRBJ2-1; no firm D call. V was clipped by 4 bases and J by 0 bases, with 10 bases between them. The CDR3 covers 15 residues. Per the germline V gene, CDR1 is SNHLY and CDR2 is FYNNEI. The CDR3 region has the DNA TGTGCCAGCAGTGTCACGGCGAACTCCTACAATGAGCAGTTCTTC. This gives the protein CASSVTANSYNEQFF.

This clonotype was observed a handful of times. V is TRBV29-1 and J is TRBJ1-2, with D hard to call. The V gene lost 0 bases and the J gene lost 6 bases, with 8 bases spanning the gap. The CDR3 loop spans 12 amino acids. CDR1 and CDR2 (germline): SQVTM, ANQGSEA. The CDR3 loop reads CSVEDGGDGYTF. Written as DNA, the CDR3 is TGCAGCGTTGAAGATGGCGGTGATGGCTACACCTTC.

The chain has TRBV18 and TRBJ2-7; 8 bases are shared with TRBD1. This CDR3 has 15 residues. Losses at the gene ends were 1 base for V and 3 bases for J; bases not matched to a gene: 5. Germline V CDR1 and CDR2: KGHSH, LQKENI. This chain's CDR3 is CASSPQGTGYYEQYF. CDR3 sequence (DNA): TGTGCCAGCTCACCACAGGGGACAGGCTACTACGAGCAGTACTTC.

This clonotype was observed a handful of times. The rearrangement uses TRBV5-1 and TRBJ2-1, with a weak D call TRBD2 (6 bases). The V gene lost 4 bases and the J gene lost 1 base, with 18 bases spanning the gap. The CDR3 totals 17 residues. Germline V CDR1 and CDR2: SGHRS, YFSETQ. The DNA of the CDR3 is TGCGCCAGCAGCGGGGGGAGTGGCGATCCGTCCTACAATGAGCAGTTCTTC. This translates into CASSGGSGDPSYNEQFF.